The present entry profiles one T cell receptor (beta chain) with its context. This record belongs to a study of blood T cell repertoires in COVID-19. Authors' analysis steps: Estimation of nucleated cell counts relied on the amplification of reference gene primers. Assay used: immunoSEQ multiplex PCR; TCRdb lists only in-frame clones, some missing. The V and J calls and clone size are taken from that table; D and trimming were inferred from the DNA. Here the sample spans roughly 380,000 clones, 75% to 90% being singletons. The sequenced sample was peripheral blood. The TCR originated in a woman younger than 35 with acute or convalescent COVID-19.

CDR3 sequence reads: CASSAQGGSSYNEQFF. Written as DNA, the CDR3 is TGTGCCAGCAGCGCACAGGGCGGGAGCTCCTACAATGAGCAGTTCTTC. The genes are TRBV9 and TRBJ2-1; D perhaps matches TRBD2 (7 bases). V lost 3 bases, J lost 0 bases, and 13 bases lay in between. The CDR3 consists of 16 residues. CDR1 SGDLS and CDR2 YYNGEE come from the germline V gene.